These 24 T cell receptor beta chains came from one sample sequenced in a study of blood T cell repertoires in COVID-19. Some clones are missing from TCRdb's copy, which holds only in-frame ones; the method was immunoSEQ multiplex PCR. The sample holds about 200,000 clones; about 85% are singletons and the top ten take under 30%. The sequenced sample consisted of PBMCs or T cells enriched from blood (not recorded which). The receptors derive from a middle-aged woman in a cohort exposed to, infected with or recovered from COVID-19 (not recorded which).

The V call is TRBV5-1, the J call TRBJ2-7, with 10 nucleotides matching TRBD1. With V trimmed by 4 bases and J by 3 bases, 7 bases remained unmatched. CDR3 length: 15 amino acids. Germline loops: CDR1 SGHRS, CDR2 YFSETQ. Here the CDR3 DNA reads TGCGCCAGCAGCCTGAGGGGGGACAGGGGCTACGAGCAGTACTTC. This gives the protein CASSLRGDRGYEQYF.

This chain joins TRBV5-6 and TRBJ2-1; TRBD2 matches at 7 bases. The J segment lost 1 base and the V segment lost 0 bases, leaving 7 bases of the junction unmatched. The germline CDR1 and CDR2 sequences are SGHDT and YYEEEE. The CDR3 runs to 17 residues. The CDR3 DNA reads as TGTGCCAGCAGCTTGGGCCGGGACTATACGTCCTACAATGAGCAGTTCTTC. It encodes CASSLGRDYTSYNEQFF.

CDR3 in amino acids: CASSFSPSYEQYF. For the CDR3, the DNA is TGTGCCAGCAGTTTTTCGCCTAGCTACGAGCAGTACTTC. The chain has TRBV27 and TRBJ2-7; D uncertain. There are 13 residues in the CDR3. Germline lookup yields CDR1 MNHEY and CDR2 SMNVEV (reference sequence). With 3 bases removed from V and 3 bases from J, the gap between germline ends came to 9 bases.

The chain has TRBV25-1 and TRBJ2-1, with D unresolved. Germline lookup yields CDR1 MGHDK and CDR2 SYGVNS. The ends were cut back, 0 bases at V and 10 bases at J, with 10 bases in the middle. The CDR3 consists of 13 residues. The CDR3 loop is CASSEYQKREQFF. The CDR3 nucleotides are TGTGCCAGCAGTGAATACCAAAAGAGGGAGCAGTTCTTC. Filled out from reference TRBV25-1 and TRBJ2-1, the complete variable domain reads EADIYQTPRYLVIGTGKKITLECSQTMGHDKMYWYQQDPGMELHLIHYSYGVNSTEKGDLSSESTVSRIRTEHFPLTLESARPSHTSQYLCASSEYQKREQFFGPGTRLTVL.

The CDR3 bases are TGTGCCAGCAGCCCAGAGGCGGGGTACCACAATGAGCAGTTCTTC. Its translation is CASSPEAGYHNEQFF. The V gene is TRBV7-8, the J gene TRBJ2-1; maybe TRBD2 (6 bases). The germline gives CDR1 SGHVS, CDR2 FQNEAQ. The CDR3 consists of 15 residues. V was pared by 5 bases and J by 5 bases, with 16 bases between.

The gene calls are TRBV7-2 and TRBJ2-2, with 9 bases fitting TRBD2. Germline-derived CDR1 and CDR2 are SGHTA and FQGNSA. The J segment lost 0 bases and the V segment lost 5 bases, leaving 4 bases of the junction unmatched. The CDR3 has 16 residues. Here the CDR3 reads CASSSRLAANTGELFF. The CDR3 nucleotides read TGTGCCAGCAGCAGTAGACTAGCGGCGAACACCGGGGAGCTGTTTTTT. The full variable domain, rest sourced from reference TRBV7-2 and TRBJ2-2, is GAGVSQSPSNKVTEKGKDVELRCDPISGHTALYWYRQSLGQGLEFLIYFQGNSAPDKSGLPSDRFSAERTGGSVSTLTIQRTQQEDSAVYLCASSSRLAANTGELFFGEGSRLTVL.

The CDR3 DNA follows: TGTGCCACCGTCCCGCGGAAGGGGGTCGGGGAGCTGTTTTTT. This sequence encodes CATVPRKGVGELFF. The chain links TRBV2 to TRBJ2-2; tentative D call: TRBD1 (6 bases). The CDR3 is 14 amino acids. The germline V and J ends were trimmed by 10 bases and 7 bases, with 19 bases remaining between them. Germline loops: CDR1 SNHLY, CDR2 FYNNEI.

The chain links TRBV11-2 to TRBJ1-1; maybe TRBD1 (6 bases). With 3 bases removed from V and 7 bases from J, the gap between germline ends came to 9 bases. The CDR3 length is 12 residues. CDR1 and CDR2 (germline): SGHAT, FQNNGV. The CDR3 spells CASSFRGIEAFF. As DNA, the CDR3 is TGTGCCAGCAGCTTCAGGGGTATTGAAGCTTTCTTT.

This clone turned up a few times. This chain links TRBV19 with TRBJ1-2; D is ambiguous. The germline V and J ends were trimmed by 5 bases and 2 bases, with 12 bases remaining between them. This CDR3 region has 14 residues. CDR1 is LNHDA, CDR2 SQIVND, per germline (reference sequence). Here the CDR3 reads CASSDRLPNYGYTF. The CDR3 bases are TGTGCCAGTAGTGATCGCCTACCCAACTATGGCTACACCTTC.

CDR3 bases: TGTGCCAGCAGTTACCCTCGGGAGACCCAGTACTTC. Protein product: CASSYPRETQYF. The chain joins TRBV6-2 or TRBV6-3 to TRBJ2-5; no firm D call. V was pared by 2 bases and J by 5 bases, with 6 bases between. Germline CDR1 and CDR2: MNHEY and SVGEGT. This CDR3 has 12 amino acids.

V usage is TRBV11-2 and J usage is TRBJ1-4, with 9 bases lining up with TRBD1. Germline-derived CDR1 and CDR2 are SGHAT and FQNNGV. CDR3 length: 15 residues. V was clipped by 3 bases and J by 8 bases; unmatched bases: 7. The CDR3 sequence is CASSFRTGQGEKLFF. In nucleotides, the CDR3 is TGTGCCAGCAGCTTCCGTACAGGACAGGGGGAAAAACTGTTTTTT.

This clone was observed a few times. This chain connects TRBV4-3 to TRBJ1-2, with TRBD1 matching over 9 bases. Trimming removed 3 bases from V and 7 bases from J; junction bases left unmatched: 6. Germline CDR1 and CDR2: LGHNA and YSLEER. The length of the CDR3 is 14 residues. The CDR3 region is CASSQGTGYSGYTF. The CDR3 bases are TGCGCCAGCAGCCAGGGGACAGGGTATTCTGGCTACACCTTC.

The genes are TRBV6-2 or TRBV6-3 and TRBJ2-7; D remains unclear. The CDR3 is 13 residues long. Germline V CDR1 and CDR2: MNHEY, SVGEGT. Between the trimmed V and J ends, which lost 0 bases and 4 bases, there was a span of 7 bases. CDR3 sequence reads: CASSYSVVYEQYF. CDR3 DNA sequence: TGTGCCAGCAGTTACTCGGTAGTATACGAGCAGTACTTC.

The chain has TRBV27 and TRBJ2-1; D not resolved. V was shortened by 1 base and J by 0 bases, with 4 bases between the two germline ends. The CDR3 totals 14 residues. The germline gives CDR1 MNHEY, CDR2 SMNVEV (reference sequence). The CDR3 DNA sequence: TGTGCCAGCAGTTTATTCTTCTCCTACAATGAGCAGTTCTTC. Translating it yields CASSLFFSYNEQFF.

J is TRBJ2-6 and V is TRBV7-2; TRBD1 might be the D (6 bases). This CDR3 is built from 16 residues. Trimming removed 4 bases from V and 2 bases from J, with 12 bases in between. Germline CDR1 is SGHTA and CDR2 is FQGNSA. The CDR3, as DNA: TGTGCCAGCAGCTGGATACCAGGGGCTGGGGCCAACGTCCTGACTTTC. Translated, it gives CASSWIPGAGANVLTF.

This clone was detected many times. V and J are TRBV11-2 and TRBJ1-2; D unclear. Germline V gives CDR1 SGHAT, CDR2 FQNNGV. V lost 5 bases to trimming and J lost 3 bases, with 13 bases between them. The CDR3 loop spans 14 amino acids. As DNA, the CDR3 is TGTGCCAGCAGCCCAAGCGCAGCCTACTATGGCTACACCTTC. This gives the protein CASSPSAAYYGYTF.

This chain joins TRBV7-9 and TRBJ2-3; no definite D call. CDR1 SEHNR and CDR2 FQNEAQ come from the germline V gene (reference sequence). This CDR3 has 15 amino acids. V was pared by 2 bases and J by 1 base, with 10 bases between. In DNA form, the CDR3 reads TGTGCCAGCAGCTTACTTGGAGTGGGCACAGATACGCAGTATTTT. It codes for CASSLLGVGTDTQYF. Variable domain in full (rest from reference TRBV7-9 and TRBJ2-3): DTGVSQNPRHKITKRGQNVTFRCDPISEHNRLYWYRQTLGQGPEFLTYFQNEAQLEKSRLLSDRFSAERPKGSFSTLEIQRTEQGDSAMYLCASSLLGVGTDTQYFGPGTRLTVL.

V is TRBV7-8 and J is TRBJ2-2, with a weak D call TRBD1 (6 bases). CDR1 is SGHVS, CDR2 FQNEAQ, per germline. With 5 bases removed from V and 8 bases from J, the gap between germline ends came to 12 bases. There are 13 residues in the CDR3. In DNA, the CDR3 is TGTGCCAGCAGCGCAACAGGGTTGGGGGAGCTGTTTTTT. This translates into CASSATGLGELFF.

This clone was counted only a few times. This chain joins TRBV5-6 and TRBJ1-1, with unresolved D. From germline, CDR1 is SGHDT and CDR2 YYEEEE. V shed 4 bases and J shed 1 base, with 11 bases lying between them. The CDR3 sequence is 14 residues long. The CDR3 nucleotides are TGTGCCAGCAGCCCTGCGGGTGGGAACACTGAAGCTTTCTTT. This sequence encodes CASSPAGGNTEAFF.

The chain carries TRBV7-8 and TRBJ2-1; no reliable D call. The CDR3 runs to 12 residues. The V gene lost 2 bases and the J gene lost 4 bases, with 3 bases spanning the gap. Germline values: CDR1 SGHVS, CDR2 FQNEAQ. CDR3 protein: CASSLRYNEQFF. CDR3 coding DNA: TGTGCCAGCAGCTTACGGTACAATGAGCAGTTCTTC.

The chain links TRBV5-1 to TRBJ2-5, with 9 bases lining up with TRBD2. The CDR3 has 16 residues. Germline V gene sequence: CDR1 SGHRS, CDR2 YFSETQ. With 4 bases clipped from V and 1 base from J, the junction kept 8 bases outside the gene matches. CDR3 residues: CASSPSRGGAQETQYF. The DNA for the CDR3 is TGCGCCAGCAGCCCCTCTCGCGGGGGGGCCCAAGAGACCCAGTACTTC.

The rearrangement joins TRBV4-3 to TRBJ1-4; D ambiguous. The CDR3 spans 15 residues. Germline V gene data show CDR1 as LGHNA and CDR2 as YSLEER. Between the trimmed V and J ends, which lost 1 base and 11 bases, there was a span of 17 bases. CDR3 coding DNA: TGCGCCAGCAGCCAAGGAACAGTCCCTGCCCGGAAACTGTTTTTT. This translates into CASSQGTVPARKLFF.

V usage is TRBV27 and J usage is TRBJ2-1; 11 bases agree with TRBD1. The germline gives CDR1 MNHEY, CDR2 SMNVEV (reference sequence). V was clipped by 4 bases and J by 4 bases; unmatched bases: 6. The CDR3 length is 16 residues. The CDR3 DNA reads as TGTGCCAGCAGTTACAGGGACAGGGGGACTTACAATGAGCAGTTCTTC. Translating it yields CASSYRDRGTYNEQFF.

V gene TRBV27 combines with J gene TRBJ2-1; 10 bases match TRBD2. V gave up 7 bases and J gave up 8 bases; unmatched junction bases: 8. The length of the CDR3 is 14 residues. Germline V gene data show CDR1 as MNHEY and CDR2 as SMNVEV (reference sequence). The CDR3 region is CASNQRGGLHEQFF. In nucleotides, the CDR3 is TGTGCCAGCAACCAGCGGGGGGGCCTCCATGAGCAGTTCTTC.